This TCR beta chain comes out of a study of blood T cell repertoires in COVID-19. Study background: Spain, Italy and the United States supplied samples that represented acute and convalescent COVID-19. T cells, B-cell-depleted T cells, or PBMCs supplied cDNA or gDNA.

The V and J ends lost 6 bases and 7 bases, in that order; junction bases with no gene match: 7. The germline V gene has CDR1 LGHDT and CDR2 YNNKEL (reference sequence). This CDR3 contains 14 residues. Authors' processing steps: Researchers report that nucleated cell counts were estimated from reference gene primer amplification. TCRdb keeps only in-frame clones here, not all; method: immunoSEQ multiplex PCR. The DNA gave D and trimming, while V, J and clone size come from that table. This sample has 250,000 to 400,000 clones, with around 88% found just once. The rearrangement links TRBV3-1 (or the pseudogene TRBV3-2) to TRBJ2-2, with 8 bases lining up with TRBD1. Sequences were obtained from peripheral blood. This receptor was obtained from a woman in her 30s with COVID-19, enrolled during active disease. As DNA, the CDR3 is TGTGCCAGCAGGGACAGGGCATTCAACGGGGAGCTGTTTTTT. Translating it yields CASRDRAFNGELFF.